The clone carrying this T cell receptor beta chain has only a few counts. Its target is not known. This sample was taken from a study of identical twins. Looked up from germline, CDR1 is SGHTA and CDR2 is FQGNSA. V dropped 6 bases and J dropped 0; count of bases not matched to a gene: 7. The CDR3 is made up of 15 amino acids. One entry per CDR3 protein, called by TCRdb with MiXCR from the 5' RACE reads. The data hold approximately 1.8 million distinct CDR3 sequences, with about 32% observed a single time. Study-level findings and limits: High-abundance cord blood beta clonotypes had fewer insertions; memory repertoires showed none. Shared out-of-frame alpha sequences (those common to twins) showed excess low generation probability. Excess twin sharing in beta out-of-frame sequences was weaker. Cross-sectional statistics, not tracking of the same donors, supported the conclusions.

This clonotype originated in a newborn girl in good health. Sequencing used cord blood. The rearrangement links TRBV7-2 to TRBJ2-7; 8 bases match TRBD2. In DNA form, the CDR3 reads TGTGCCAGCAGGCGACTAGCGATGAGCTCCTACGAGCAGTACTTC. Translated: CASRRLAMSSYEQYF.